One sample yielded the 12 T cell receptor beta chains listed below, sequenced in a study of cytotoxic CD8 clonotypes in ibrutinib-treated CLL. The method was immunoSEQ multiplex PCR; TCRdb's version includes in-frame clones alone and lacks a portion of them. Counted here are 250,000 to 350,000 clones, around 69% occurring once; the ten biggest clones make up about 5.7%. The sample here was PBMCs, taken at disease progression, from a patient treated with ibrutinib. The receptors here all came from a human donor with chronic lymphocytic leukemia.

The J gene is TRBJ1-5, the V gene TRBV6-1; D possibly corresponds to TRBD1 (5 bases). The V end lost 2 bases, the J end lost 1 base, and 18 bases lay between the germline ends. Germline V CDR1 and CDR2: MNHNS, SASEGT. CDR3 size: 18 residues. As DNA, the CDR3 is TGTGCCAGCAGTGAAAGTGGTCCCTGGGGGACGAGCAATCAGCCCCAGCATTTT. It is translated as CASSESGPWGTSNQPQHF.

CDR3 sequence reads: CASSLDAYYGYTF. CDR3 nucleotide sequence: TGTGCCAGCAGCTTAGACGCATACTATGGCTACACCTTC. This rearrangement joins TRBV7-8 to TRBJ1-2; no clear D. Between the trimmed V and J ends, which lost 1 base and 3 bases, there was a span of 6 bases. The length of the CDR3 is 13 residues. The germline V gene encodes CDR1 SGHVS and CDR2 FQNEAQ.

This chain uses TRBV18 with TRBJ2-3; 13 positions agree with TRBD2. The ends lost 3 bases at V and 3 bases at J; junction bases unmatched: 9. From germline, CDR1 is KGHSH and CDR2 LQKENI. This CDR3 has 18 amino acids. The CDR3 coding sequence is TGTGCCAGCTCACCCCGGGGGACTAGCGGGACGATGACAGATACGCAGTATTTT. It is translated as CASSPRGTSGTMTDTQYF.

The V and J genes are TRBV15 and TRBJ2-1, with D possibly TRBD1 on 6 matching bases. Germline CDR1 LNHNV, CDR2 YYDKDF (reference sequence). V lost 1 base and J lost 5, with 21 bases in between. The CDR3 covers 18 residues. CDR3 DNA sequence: TGTGCCACCAGCAGAGGATGGGACACGCGGATGGGTAACAATGAGCAGTTCTTC. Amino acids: CATSRGWDTRMGNNEQFF.

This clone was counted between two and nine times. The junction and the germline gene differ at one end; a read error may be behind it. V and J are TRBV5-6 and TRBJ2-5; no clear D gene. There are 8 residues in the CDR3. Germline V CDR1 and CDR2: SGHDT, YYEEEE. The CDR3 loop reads CASSLRDF. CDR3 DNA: TGTGCCAGCAGCTTGAGGGACTTC. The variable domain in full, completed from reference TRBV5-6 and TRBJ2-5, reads DAGVTQSPTHLIKTRGQQVTLRCSPKSGHDTVSWYQQALGQGPQFIFQYYEEEERQRGNFPDRFSGHQFPNYSSELNVNALLLGDSALYLCASSLRDFGPGTRLLVL.

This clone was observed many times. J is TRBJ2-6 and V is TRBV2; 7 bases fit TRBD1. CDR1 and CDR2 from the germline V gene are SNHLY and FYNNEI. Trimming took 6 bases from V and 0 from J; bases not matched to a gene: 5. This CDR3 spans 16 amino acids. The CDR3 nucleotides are TGTGCCAGCAGGAGACAGGGATCCTCTGGGGCCAACGTCCTGACTTTC. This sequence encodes CASRRQGSSGANVLTF.

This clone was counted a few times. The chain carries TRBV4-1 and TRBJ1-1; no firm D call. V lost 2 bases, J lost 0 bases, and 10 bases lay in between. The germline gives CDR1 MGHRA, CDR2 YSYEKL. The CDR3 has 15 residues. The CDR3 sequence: CASSQLRQLNTEAFF. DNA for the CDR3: TGCGCCAGCAGCCAACTTCGGCAGTTGAACACTGAAGCTTTCTTT.

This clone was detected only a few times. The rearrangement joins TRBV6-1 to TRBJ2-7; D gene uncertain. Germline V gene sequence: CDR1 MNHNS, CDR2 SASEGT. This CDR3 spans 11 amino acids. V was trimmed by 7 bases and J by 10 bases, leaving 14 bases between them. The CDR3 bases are TGTGCCAGCACTTTCCACGGTGTTCAGTACTTC. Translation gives CASTFHGVQYF.

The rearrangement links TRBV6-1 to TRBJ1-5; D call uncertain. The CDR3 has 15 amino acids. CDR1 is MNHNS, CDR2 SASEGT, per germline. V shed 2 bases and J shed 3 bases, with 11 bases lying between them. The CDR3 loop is CASSESWHANQPQHF. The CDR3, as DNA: TGTGCCAGCAGTGAAAGTTGGCACGCCAATCAGCCCCAGCATTTT.

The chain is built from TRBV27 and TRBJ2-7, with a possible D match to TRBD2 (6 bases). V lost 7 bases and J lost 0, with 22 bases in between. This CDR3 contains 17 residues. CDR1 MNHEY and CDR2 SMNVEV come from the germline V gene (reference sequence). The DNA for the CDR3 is TGTGCCAGCATCCTCCCGTTCGGGGGTCAAAGCTCCTACGAGCAGTACTTC. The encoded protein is CASILPFGGQSSYEQYF.

CDR3 in amino acids: CASSGVKPYGYTF. Here the CDR3 DNA reads TGTGCCAGCAGTGGGGTAAAACCATATGGCTACACCTTC. The V gene is TRBV28, the J gene TRBJ1-2; D is ambiguous. The V gene's germline CDR1 is MDHEN and CDR2 SYDVKM. The ends were cut back, 5 bases at V and 5 bases at J, with 12 bases in the middle. This CDR3 comprises 13 residues.

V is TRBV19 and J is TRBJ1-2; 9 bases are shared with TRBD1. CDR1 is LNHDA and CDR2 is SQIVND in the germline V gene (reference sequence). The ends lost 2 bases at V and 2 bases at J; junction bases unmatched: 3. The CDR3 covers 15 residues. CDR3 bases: TGTGCCAGTAGTATACTCGGACAGGGGAACTATGGCTACACCTTC. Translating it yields CASSILGQGNYGYTF.